One and the same sample provided the 11 T cell receptor beta chains below, sequenced in a study of PD-1 blockade in classical Hodgkin lymphoma. The data were produced by immunoSEQ multiplex PCR, yet TCRdb's version contains in-frame clones alone and is incomplete. The sample carries under 20,000 clones, roughly 72% recorded once. Time point described: cycle 4 day 1 (C4D1), after five to seven weeks of nivolumab. Every patient was affected by relapse after autologous stem cell transplantation, while exposure to brentuximab vedotin was not uniform. The sequencing used peripheral blood mononuclear cells (PBMCs), collected before the fourth cycle of nivolumab. These receptors were taken from a human donor with classical Hodgkin lymphoma.

This rearrangement joins TRBV13 to TRBJ2-7; 8 bases match TRBD2. The germline gives CDR1 PRHDT, CDR2 FYEKMQ (reference sequence). The trim removed 2 bases at V and 4 bases at J, leaving 13 bases unmatched. This CDR3 is built from 17 residues. CDR3 region: CASSLNFPVIAGYEQYF. The DNA of the CDR3 is TGTGCCAGCAGCTTAAACTTTCCCGTGATAGCGGGATACGAGCAGTACTTC.

The chain uses TRBV7-9 and TRBJ2-3; D unclear. The CDR3 has 14 residues. Germline V gives CDR1 SEHNR, CDR2 FQNEAQ (reference sequence). Between the trimmed V and J ends, which lost 2 bases and 2 bases, there was a span of 8 bases. CDR3 amino acids: CASSLSLSTDTQYF. CDR3 coding DNA: TGTGCCAGCAGCTTATCCCTTTCCACAGATACGCAGTATTTT.

The chain combines TRBV5-4 with TRBJ2-1; tentative D call: TRBD2 (6 bases). Germline assignment: CDR1 SGHNT and CDR2 YYREEE (reference sequence). The CDR3 runs to 15 residues. Trimming removed 0 bases from V and 5 bases from J, with 12 bases in between. This CDR3 is CASSLGTGLHNEQFF. DNA of the CDR3: TGTGCCAGCAGCTTGGGTACGGGACTCCACAATGAGCAGTTCTTC.

V gene TRBV5-1 combines with J gene TRBJ2-3, with 9 bases lining up with TRBD2. Trimming removed 1 base from V and 2 bases from J; junction bases left unmatched: 5. This CDR3 has 16 amino acids. Germline loops: CDR1 SGHRS, CDR2 YFSETQ. CDR3 nucleotides: TGCGCCAGCAGCTTGTCACTAGCGGGCCCCACAGATACGCAGTATTTT. This sequence encodes CASSLSLAGPTDTQYF.

By share, this clone ranks as large. J is TRBJ1-5 and V is TRBV7-9; no clear D. The CDR3 sequence is 14 residues long. The ends were cut back, 6 bases at V and 7 bases at J, with 16 bases in the middle. Germline V gene data show CDR1 as SEHNR and CDR2 as FQNEAQ (reference sequence). This CDR3 reads CASSEGGFGQPQHF. DNA of the CDR3: TGTGCCAGCAGTGAGGGAGGTTTCGGCCAGCCCCAGCATTTT.

CDR3 in amino acids: CASSLGDGAYNEQFF. The DNA for the CDR3 is TGTGCCAGCAGCCTGGGGGACGGGGCCTACAATGAGCAGTTCTTC. This chain joins TRBV7-8 and TRBJ2-1; D may be TRBD1 or TRBD2 (5 bases each). V was trimmed by 5 bases and J by 2 bases, leaving 13 bases between them. Germline assignment: CDR1 SGHVS and CDR2 FQNEAQ. This CDR3 spans 15 amino acids.

V and J are TRBV15 and TRBJ1-2; 9 nucleotides agree with TRBD1. The ends lost 2 bases at V and 6 bases at J; junction bases unmatched: 7. This CDR3 is built from 15 residues. The V gene's germline CDR1 is LNHNV and CDR2 YYDKDF (reference sequence). CDR3 sequence reads: CATSRNRDRVDGYTF. CDR3 nucleotide sequence: TGTGCCACCAGCAGAAACCGGGACAGGGTGGATGGCTACACCTTC.

The chain links TRBV27 to TRBJ2-7, with TRBD2 matching 7 bases. Germline V gene lookup returns CDR1 MNHEY and CDR2 SMNVEV (reference sequence). With 1 base clipped from V and 4 bases from J, the junction kept 10 bases outside the gene matches. The CDR3 has 16 amino acids. CDR3 amino acids: CASSLYRRDYLYEQYF. CDR3 bases: TGTGCCAGCAGTTTATATAGGCGGGACTACTTGTACGAGCAGTACTTC.

Comments on this clone: An end of the junction does not agree with germline; a read error may underlie this. This chain joins TRBV7-9 and TRBJ2-3, with 8 bases matching TRBD2. In germline, CDR1 is SEHNR, CDR2 FQNEAQ (reference sequence). This CDR3 spans 15 amino acids. The CDR3 is CANSFWREEADTQYF. The CDR3 DNA is TGTGCCAACAGCTTCTGGCGGGAGGAGGCAGATACGCAGTATTTT. Full variable domain (remainder filled in from reference TRBV7-9 and TRBJ2-3): DTGVSQNPRHKITKRGQNVTFRCDPISEHNRLYWYRQTLGQGPEFLTYFQNEAQLEKSRLLSDRFSAERPKGSFSTLEIQRTEQGDSAMYLCANSFWREEADTQYFGPGTRLTVL.

This chain joins TRBV6-5 and TRBJ1-3; the D gene is possibly TRBD1 (6 bases). Germline V gene data show CDR1 as MNHEY and CDR2 as SVGAGI. CDR3 length: 14 amino acids. Trimming shortened V by 5 bases and J by 6 bases, and 14 bases separated the two germline ends. The CDR3 DNA follows: TGTGCCAGCAGTGCCGACGGGGGCGTAAACACCATATATTTT. Protein product: CASSADGGVNTIYF.

The chain recombines TRBV11-3 with TRBJ2-7, with 8 bases that match TRBD1. Germline CDR1 is SGHNT and CDR2 is YENEEA. The length of the CDR3 is 17 residues. J lost 4 bases, V lost 3 bases, and 14 bases had no gene match. The CDR3 sequence is CASSFTFGTGPRYEQYF. The CDR3 nucleotides are TGTGCCAGCAGCTTCACCTTTGGGACAGGACCTAGGTACGAGCAGTACTTC.